The present T cell receptor beta chain was sequenced within a study of blood T cell repertoires in COVID-19 (dated by TCRdb to 2019 to 2021). Regarding the research as a whole: The collaborator samples originated in the United States, Italy and Spain and spanned the acute and convalescent phases of COVID-19. The prospective study material was composed of cDNA or gDNA derived from T cells, B-cell-depleted T cells, or PBMCs. Where available, HLA class I and class II types were taken from metadata supplied by the sample provider and were not determined by assay-based typing. The repertoires were released in a freely available public database intended as a resource for research on the immune response to SARS-CoV-2. The samples were drawn from the first 160 participants of the ongoing ImmuneRACE study and from some 1,300 subjects provided by 6 global collaborators. The dataset comprised deeply sampled blood TCRbeta repertoires from subjects exposed to, actively infected with, or recovered from COVID-19. Sample metadata almost always included a de-identified subject ID, COVID-19 status, age in years and sex.

One collaborating source in Seattle enrolled patients while the patients were actively infected and followed the patients over time throughout the course of disease. Collaborating institutions collected whole blood in K2EDTA tubes following their own protocols. Collaborator samples were shipped for TCRbeta analysis as frozen whole blood, isolated PBMCs, or DNA extracted from either sample type. The germline V gene (reference sequence) supplies CDR1 PRHDT and CDR2 FYEKMQ. The CDR3 measures 17 amino acids from cysteine to phenylalanine. Only the CDR3 part of the read is kept: 51 bases, read in frame from the first base. V is cut back by 2 bases and J by 6 bases, with 10 bases in the junction unmatched. Study-wide conclusions, independent of this receptor: The amount of clinical and demographic metadata varied by source and participant and was provided uncurated.

For this clone: Its antigen specificity is not known. Base qualities are not at hand, and no much larger clone is one base apart.

The immunoSEQ Assay, a bias-controlled multiplex PCR, was used to amplify TCRbeta CDR3 regions from genomic DNA. The source study handled its data this way. The number of nucleated cells in each sample was estimated by amplification of reference gene primers within the assay. Sequence reads were collapsed and filtered to measure the absolute abundance of every unique TCRbeta CDR3 rearrangement. For each sample, productive Simpson clonality was calculated by taking the square root of Simpson's diversity index across productive rearrangements. Sourced from immuneACCESS, this table was stored by TCRdb with only in-frame sequences that have V and J called. A share of the clones is absent; for the studies checked, an unresolved V gene accounts for under half, and the remainder has no known explanation. D and trimming come from the DNA, and the V and J calls and clone size come from that table. For this sample there are 300,000 to 350,000 clones; approximately 92% appear just once. The ten most abundant clones make up roughly 7.3% of the sample.

The sequence was collected from a woman in her 30s with COVID-19, enrolled during active disease. In this chain, TRBV13 is recombined with TRBJ2-1, and TRBD2 aligns with 10 junction nucleotides. The sequenced material came from peripheral blood. The encoded CDR3 is CASSLILSGRAPNEQFF. The DNA sequence follows: TGTGCCAGCAGCTTAATCTTGAGCGGGAGGGCCCCCAATGAGCAGTTCTTC. Outside the CDR3, residues come from the reference TRBV13 and TRBJ2-1 proteins, so the full variable domain is: AAGVIQSPRHLIKEKRETATLKCYPIPRHDTVYWYQQGPGQDPQFLISFYEKMQSDKGSIPDRFSAQQFSDYHSELNMSSLELGDSALYFCASSLILSGRAPNEQFFGPGTRLTVL.